Listed below are T cell receptor beta chains from one sample, sequenced in a study of graft-versus-host responses after intestinal transplantation. Their recognized antigens are unknown. The table came from immunoSEQ multiplex PCR; TCRdb's copy has only in-frame clones and leaves some out. The profile shows around 100,000 clones, 90% to 95% of them singletons. Specimen: unstimulated CD4+ T cells sorted from spleen or lymph node cells, collected before transplant. The origin of the receptors is a human donor who was the organ donor for an intestinal transplant. The CDR3 runs from the conserved cysteine through the conserved F or W. The order of the fields is D gene, J gene, V gene, clone size, CDR3 DNA, CDR3 protein. A D gene is named only where the DNA matches it firmly. Size is stated for part of the rows, as once, few or many counts, or as a class when the clone is expanded.

- TRBJ1-1 TRBV7-9 - TGTGCCAGCAGCTTATCTACCGGGGTCATGAACACTGAAGCTTTCTTT CASSLSTGVMNTEAFF
- TRBJ1-1 TRBV6-5 few TGTGCCAGCAGACTCAACACTGAAGCTTTCTTT CASRLNTEAFF
TRBD2 TRBJ2-3 TRBV28 - TGTGCCAGCAGTCAGGGCGCGGGAGCAGGAGATACGCAGTATTTT CASSQGAGAGDTQYF
- TRBJ2-3 TRBV5-6 - TGTGCCAGCAGCTTGGCCGGATCCACAGATACGCAGTATTTT CASSLAGSTDTQYF
- TRBJ2-7 TRBV7-9 few TGTGCCAGCAGCTTAGTCCTTGGAGGATTACATGGGACACCCTACGAGCAGTACTTC CASSLVLGGLHGTPYEQYF
- TRBJ2-4 TRBV6-1 - TGTGCCAGCAGTGAAAGTGGGGTAGGGAACATTCAGTACTTC CASSESGVGNIQYF
- TRBJ1-3 TRBV10-3 few TGTGCCATCAGTGAGTCCCAGGGATCCTCTGGAAACACCATATATTTT CAISESQGSSGNTIYF
TRBD1 TRBJ2-7 TRBV5-5 once TGTGCCAGCAGCTTGGGGGACAGGGGTTACGAGCAGTACTTC CASSLGDRGYEQYF
TRBD2 TRBJ2-7 TRBV28 - TGTGCCAGCAGTTTGACTAGCGGGCTGCCTTCCTACGAGCAGTACTTC CASSLTSGLPSYEQYF
TRBD1 TRBJ2-3 TRBV4-3 few TGCGCCAGCAGCCCCAGGCAGGGGGCTCCGGATACGCAGTATTTT CASSPRQGAPDTQYF
- TRBJ2-3 TRBV2 - TGTGCCAGCAGTGAATACGGAGGGGGTCGACTCTTCACAGATACGCAGTATTTT CASSEYGGGRLFTDTQYF
TRBD2 TRBJ2-1 TRBV5-1 - TGCGCCAGCAGCTTTCGGGCTAGCGGAAACCCAAGGGATGAGCAGTTCTTC CASSFRASGNPRDEQFF
- TRBJ2-4 TRBV19 - TGTGCCAGTAGTCGTAGCGAGAAAAACATTCAGTACTTC CASSRSEKNIQYF
- TRBJ2-5 TRBV18 - TGTGCCAGCTCACCGCGATTGGTGCAAGAGACCCAGTACTTC CASSPRLVQETQYF
- TRBJ1-5 TRBV6-1 - TGTGCCAGCAGAAGTCCAGGCAATCAGCCCCAGCATTTT CASRSPGNQPQHF
- TRBJ1-5 TRBV6-6 - TGTGCCAGCAGTAAAGGGGGGGGAAAATTATATCAGCCCCAGCATTTT CASSKGGGKLYQPQHF
- TRBJ2-1 TRBV10-3 - TGTGCCACGTCCGCAAGGTTGCATGAGCAGTTCTTC CATSARLHEQFF
- TRBJ1-2 TRBV6-6 - TGTGCCAGCAGTTACTCGGGTGGCGGTGGCTACACCTTC CASSYSGGGGYTF
- TRBJ1-1 TRBV28 - TGTGCCAGCAGTTTTCTACAGGGTGTGAACACTGAAGCTTTCTTT CASSFLQGVNTEAFF
- TRBJ2-1 TRBV5-5 - TGTGCCAGCAGCCTCATGGTTTGGTCCTCCTACAATGAGCAGTTCTTC CASSLMVWSSYNEQFF
- TRBJ2-2 TRBV7-9 - TGTGCCAGCAGCTTAGCGGGTATCGGGGAGCTGTTTTTT CASSLAGIGELFF
TRBD1 TRBJ1-1 TRBV28 - TGTGCCAGCAGTGGACAGGAGCACACTGAAGCCTTCTTT CASSGQEHTEAFF
TRBD2 TRBJ2-5 TRBV25-1 - TGTGCCAGCAGTGAGGGACTAGCGGGAGGGGGAGAGACCCAGTACTTC CASSEGLAGGGETQYF
- TRBJ2-7 TRBV5-1 - TGCGCCAGCAGCCGTGGGGGCCACCCCGCCTACGAGCAGTACTTC CASSRGGHPAYEQYF
TRBD2 TRBJ2-7 TRBV10-3 - TGTGCCATCAGCGCGTTAGCGGGAGGGCTTAGGTACGAGCAGTACTTC CAISALAGGLRYEQYF
TRBD2 TRBJ2-3 TRBV29-1 - TGCAGCGGGGGACTAGCTGGGGATACGCAGTATTTT CSGGLAGDTQYF
TRBD1 TRBJ2-1 TRBV29-1 - TGCAGCGCCCCGGGACAGGGTTACAATGAGCAGTTCTTC CSAPGQGYNEQFF
- TRBJ1-3 TRBV19 - TGTGCCAGTAGTATAGATCGGCGAGTAACGACGTGGGCAAACACCATATATTTT CASSIDRRVTTWANTIYF
TRBD1 TRBJ2-1 TRBV5-4 - TGTGCCAGCAGCTTATCTCTAGGACAGGGCGAGGATAGGCAGTTCTTC CASSLSLGQGEDRQFF
TRBD2 TRBJ2-1 TRBV5-5 - TGTGCTAGCAGCTTGGAAGGCGGGAGGGTATACAATGAGCAGTTCTTC CASSLEGGRVYNEQFF
- TRBJ1-2 TRBV5-1 - TGCGCCAGCAGCTTGGTGGGGGTGGATGGCTACACCTTC CASSLVGVDGYTF
TRBD2 TRBJ2-7 TRBV5-1 - TGCGCCAGCAGCTTGGAACTAGCGGGAGGGCCAAGTCACGAGCAGTACTTC CASSLELAGGPSHEQYF
- TRBJ2-7 TRBV18 - TGTGCCAGCTCACCATCGTGGGGCAGGGAGTCCTACGAGCAGTACTTC CASSPSWGRESYEQYF
TRBD2 TRBJ2-3 TRBV10-3 - TGTGCCATCGGAGCGGGAGGGCCGGAATGGGCAGATACGCAGTATTTT CAIGAGGPEWADTQYF